This T cell receptor (beta chain) is drawn from a study of early T cells in non-severe SARS-CoV-2 infection. Whole-study context: From unsorted whole blood, bulk RNA was sequenced, and the chains remained unpaired.

As to this clonotype: Its specificity is unknown. Compared with germline, one end of the junction differs, possibly owing to a read error.

The CDR3 spans 14 residues. Germline CDR1 and CDR2: MDHEN and SYDVKM. General study findings and limits: Private and CD4 specificities were missed by VDJdb matching, which favored anti-spike CD8 responses.

Researchers attached unique molecular identifiers to individual cDNA molecules. TCRdb recomputed calls from the 5' RACE reads with MiXCR, one row per CDR3 protein. The table shows about 39,000 distinct CDR3 sequences, with 5.5% occurring only once. This chain connects TRBV28 to TRBJ2-1; D perhaps matches TRBD2 (9 bases). Sequencing was performed on whole blood, taken at baseline. The clonotype originates from an adult who was a healthcare worker with PCR-confirmed SARS-CoV-2 infection or an uninfected control (not recorded which). CDR3 bases: TGTGCCAGCAGCGGGGGCACTAGCGGGTCCGGGACAGGCTTC. This translates into CASSGGTSGSGTGF.